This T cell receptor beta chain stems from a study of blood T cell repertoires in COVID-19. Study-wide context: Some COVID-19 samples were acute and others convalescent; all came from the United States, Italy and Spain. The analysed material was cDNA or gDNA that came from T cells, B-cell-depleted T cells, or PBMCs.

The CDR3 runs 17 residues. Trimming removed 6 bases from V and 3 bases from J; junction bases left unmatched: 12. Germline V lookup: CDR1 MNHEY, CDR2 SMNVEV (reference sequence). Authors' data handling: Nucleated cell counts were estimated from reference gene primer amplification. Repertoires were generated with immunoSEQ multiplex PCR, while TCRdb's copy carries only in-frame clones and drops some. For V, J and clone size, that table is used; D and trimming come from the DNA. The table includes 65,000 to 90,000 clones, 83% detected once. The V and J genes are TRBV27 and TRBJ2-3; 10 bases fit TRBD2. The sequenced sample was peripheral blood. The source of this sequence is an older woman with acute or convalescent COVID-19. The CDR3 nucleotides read TGTGCCAGCAGGGAAAGCGGGGGGGTCGTGAGGACAGATACGCAGTATTTT. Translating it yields CASRESGGVVRTDTQYF.